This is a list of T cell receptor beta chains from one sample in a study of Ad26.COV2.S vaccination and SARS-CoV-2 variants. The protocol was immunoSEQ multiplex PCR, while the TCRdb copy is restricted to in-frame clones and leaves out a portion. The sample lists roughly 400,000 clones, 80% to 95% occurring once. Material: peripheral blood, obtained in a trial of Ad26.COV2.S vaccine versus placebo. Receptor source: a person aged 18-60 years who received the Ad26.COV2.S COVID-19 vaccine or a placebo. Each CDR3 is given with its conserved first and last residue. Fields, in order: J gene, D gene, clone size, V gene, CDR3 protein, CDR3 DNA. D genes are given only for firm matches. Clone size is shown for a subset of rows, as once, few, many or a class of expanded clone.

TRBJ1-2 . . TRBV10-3 CAISNTGPRGYTF TGTGCCATCAGTAATACAGGGCCGCGGGGCTACACCTTC
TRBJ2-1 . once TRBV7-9 CASSLGGLKYSDYNEQFF TGTGCCAGCAGCTTAGGAGGGCTGAAGTATTCAGATTACAATGAGCAGTTCTTC
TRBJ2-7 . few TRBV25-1 CASSRVGYEQYF TGTGCCAGCAGTCGAGTAGGCTACGAGCAGTACTTC
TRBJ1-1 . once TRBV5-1 CASSLEGFGTEAFF TGCGCCAGCAGCTTGGAAGGGTTTGGCACTGAAGCTTTCTTT
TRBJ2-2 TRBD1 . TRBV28 CASSFWDRGPTGELFF TGTGCCAGCAGTTTTTGGGACAGGGGGCCAACCGGGGAGCTGTTTTTT
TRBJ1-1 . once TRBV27 CASSFAARGTEAFF TGTGCCAGCAGTTTTGCCGCGAGGGGTACTGAAGCTTTCTTT
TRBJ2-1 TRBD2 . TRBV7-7 CASSPGLAATALYNEQFF TGTGCTAGCAGCCCGGGACTAGCGGCCACGGCGCTTTACAATGAGCAGTTCTTC
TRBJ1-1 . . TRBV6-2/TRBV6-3 CASSWTVRNTEAFF TGTGCCAGCAGCTGGACAGTAAGAAACACTGAAGCTTTCTTT
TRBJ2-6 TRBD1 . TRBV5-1 CASSRQGMGANVLTF TGCGCCAGCAGCCGACAGGGGATGGGGGCCAACGTCCTGACTTTC
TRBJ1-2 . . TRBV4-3 CASSPAPEGHYGYTF TGCGCCAGCAGCCCCGCACCCGAAGGGCACTATGGCTACACCTTC
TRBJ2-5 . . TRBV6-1 CASSENLWTTTYGTQYF TGTGCCAGCAGTGAAAATCTGTGGACTACGACTTATGGGACCCAGTACTTC